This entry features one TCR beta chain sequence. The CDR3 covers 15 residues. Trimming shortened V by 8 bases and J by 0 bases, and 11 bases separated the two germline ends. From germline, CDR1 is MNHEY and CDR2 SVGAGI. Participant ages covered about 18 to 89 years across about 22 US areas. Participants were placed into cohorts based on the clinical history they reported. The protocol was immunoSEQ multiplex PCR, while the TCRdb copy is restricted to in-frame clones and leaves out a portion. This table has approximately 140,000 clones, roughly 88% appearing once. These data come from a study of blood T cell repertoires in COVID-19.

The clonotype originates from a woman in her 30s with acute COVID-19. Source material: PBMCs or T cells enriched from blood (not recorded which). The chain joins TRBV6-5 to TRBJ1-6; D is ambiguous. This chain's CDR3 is CASGVHSSYNSPLHF. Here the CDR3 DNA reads TGTGCCAGCGGCGTTCACAGCTCCTATAATTCACCCCTCCACTTT.